These T cell receptor beta chains were read from a single sample in a study of CD8+ T cells in alopecia areata. Data came from immunoSEQ multiplex PCR; TCRdb stores just in-frame clones and leaves some out. The sample has 150,000 or so clones, 55% to 65% seen once; the top ten hold around 4.8%. Sequenced: CD4+ T cells sorted from blood. Every receptor here comes from a human donor in good health. CDR3s include the opening cysteine and the closing phenylalanine or tryptophan. D genes are given only for firm matches. Clone size appears in some rows only: once, few, many, or a class for an expanded clone.

TRBJ1-5,TRBV6-6,few,.,TGTGCCAGCACCATTGGGACCCGGGGACCCCAGCATTTT,CASTIGTRGPQHF
TRBJ2-3,TRBV9,once,.,TGTGCCAGCAGCGGAGGTTGGAGCGGGACAGATACGCAGTATTTT,CASSGGWSGTDTQYF
TRBJ2-5,TRBV6-5,.,.,TGTGCCAGCAGCCAGACGCTGGGGACCCAGTACTTC,CASSQTLGTQYF
TRBJ2-7,TRBV29-1,once,.,TGCAGCGTTGTCTCCCCGCTCACGGACGAGCAGTACTTC,CSVVSPLTDEQYF
TRBJ2-1,TRBV15,.,TRBD2,TGTGCCACCAGCAGAGATGGGACTAGCGGCTACAATGAGCAGTTCTTC,CATSRDGTSGYNEQFF
TRBJ2-1,TRBV30,few,.,TGTGCCTGGAGTAACCAGGGGAACAATGAGCAGTTCTTC,CAWSNQGNNEQFF
TRBJ2-7,TRBV6-6,.,TRBD2,TGTGCCAGCAGTTACAGCGGGAGCTCTCTCCAGCAGTACTTC,CASSYSGSSLQQYF
TRBJ2-1,TRBV7-2,.,.,TGTGCCAGCAGTCAGGCCCACCTACCATACAATGAGCAGTTCTTC,CASSQAHLPYNEQFF
TRBJ1-1,TRBV6-1,few,.,TGTGCCAGCAGCCGGAACATGGCGAACACTGAAGCTTTCTTT,CASSRNMANTEAFF
TRBJ2-1,TRBV11-1,.,TRBD2,TGTGCCAGCAGCTTGTCTAGCGGGAGGGCCATCGATGAGCAGTTCTTC,CASSLSSGRAIDEQFF
TRBJ2-1,TRBV29-1,.,.,TGCAGCGTGCGCTCGGGGACCAACCCCTACAATGAGCAGTTCTTC,CSVRSGTNPYNEQFF
TRBJ1-5,TRBV19,.,.,TGTGCCAGTAGTAGAAAGCTCTTCGGGACCACCACCAATCAGCCCCAGCATTTT,CASSRKLFGTTTNQPQHF
TRBJ2-7,TRBV2,once,.,TGTGCCAGCAGTCCCCTGAGGGGACGAACGACTAGTTACGAGCAGTACTTC,CASSPLRGRTTSYEQYF
TRBJ1-2,TRBV2,.,.,TGTGCCAGCAGTGAAGGGAGGGTTGGCTACACCTTC,CASSEGRVGYTF
TRBJ1-5,TRBV25-1,.,.,TGTGCCAGCAGTGGGCGTGCAGGGCCGAATCAGCCCCAGCATTTT,CASSGRAGPNQPQHF
TRBJ2-1,TRBV7-2,.,.,TGTGCCAGCAGCTTAAGCGGGCTTGAGCAGTTCTTC,CASSLSGLEQFF
TRBJ2-7,TRBV18,.,TRBD2,TGTGCCAGCTCAATCACTAGCGGGAGGGGATACGAGCAGTACTTC,CASSITSGRGYEQYF
TRBJ2-5,TRBV14,.,.,TGTGCCAGCAGCCAAGATTCAACTAGATTTGAGACCCAGTACTTC,CASSQDSTRFETQYF
TRBJ1-1,TRBV6-5,.,.,TGTGCCAGCAGTTACTCCGTTCAGGGGAACACTGAAGCTTTCTTT,CASSYSVQGNTEAFF
TRBJ2-5,TRBV15,.,.,TGTGCCACCGGTTTTAGGTTGCAAGAGACCCAGTACTTC,CATGFRLQETQYF
TRBJ2-7,TRBV29-1,.,TRBD2,TGCAGCGTTGTCGGGGGGACCTACGAGCAGTACTTC,CSVVGGTYEQYF
TRBJ1-3,TRBV29-1,.,.,TGCAGCGTCGGACAGGGAAACACCATATATTTT,CSVGQGNTIYF
TRBJ1-5,TRBV2,.,.,TGTGCCAGCAGCCTTGAGGGGGTTCAGCCCCAGCATTTT,CASSLEGVQPQHF
TRBJ2-4,TRBV14,.,.,TGTGCCAGCAGCCAAGAGCTCAGAAAAAACATTCAGTACTTC,CASSQELRKNIQYF
TRBJ1-5,TRBV6-5,.,.,TGTGCCAGCAGCCCGAGACTATATAGCAATCAGCCCCAGCATTTT,CASSPRLYSNQPQHF
TRBJ2-7,TRBV2,.,TRBD1,TGTGCCAGCAGCGTATATGCACAGGGGGCGCGGGAGCAGTACTTC,CASSVYAQGAREQYF
TRBJ2-3,TRBV27,few,.,TGTGCCAGCAGTTCGAAAACTAGCACAGATACGCAGTATTTT,CASSSKTSTDTQYF
TRBJ1-2,TRBV29-1,.,.,TGCAGCGTTACGGGTGCCGACGGCTACACCTTC,CSVTGADGYTF
TRBJ2-6,TRBV18,.,.,TGTGCCAGCTCACCACCGATCCGCCTCTCTGGGGCCAACGTCCTGACTTTC,CASSPPIRLSGANVLTF
TRBJ2-3,TRBV15,.,.,TGTGCCACCAGCAGAGCGGCTATTGATACAGATACGCAGTATTTT,CATSRAAIDTDTQYF
TRBJ2-7,TRBV7-9,.,TRBD1,TGTGCCAGCAGCTTAGGACAGGGTCGCTACGAGCAGTACTTC,CASSLGQGRYEQYF
TRBJ2-1,TRBV30,.,TRBD2,TGTGCCTGGAGTCCTGGAGCGGGGGGCTATGAGCAGTTCTTC,CAWSPGAGGYEQFF
TRBJ2-1,TRBV7-2,.,.,TGTGCCAGCAGCTTAGCTTGGAGGGTAATGGGCAATGAGCAGTTCTTC,CASSLAWRVMGNEQFF
TRBJ2-1,TRBV30,.,.,TGTGCCTGGAACCGTGCGTCAGCGGGACACAACAATGAGCAGTTCTTC,CAWNRASAGHNNEQFF
TRBJ2-1,TRBV13,.,.,TGTGCCAGCAGCTTAGGGTCCTACAATGAGCAGTTCTTC,CASSLGSYNEQFF
TRBJ2-5,TRBV7-9,.,.,TGTGCCAGCAGCTACGTACCGGAGGGCGTAAGGGAGACCCAGTACTTC,CASSYVPEGVRETQYF
TRBJ2-2,TRBV29-1,.,.,TGCAGCGTTGATGGAGGGTTGAACACCGGGGAGCTGTTTTTT,CSVDGGLNTGELFF
TRBJ2-5,TRBV7-2,.,TRBD1,TGTGCCAGCAGCTCCCAGGACAGGGCGTGGACCCTGGGGACCCAGTACTTC,CASSSQDRAWTLGTQYF
TRBJ2-7,TRBV9,.,TRBD2,TGTGCCAGCAGCGTAATGGCGGGAGGATCGAGGGAGCAGTACTTC,CASSVMAGGSREQYF
TRBJ2-5,TRBV29-1,once,.,TGCAGCGTTGCATTGGGGGAGACCCAGTACTTC,CSVALGETQYF
TRBJ2-7,TRBV10-1,few,.,TGCGCCAGCAGTTCGGACAGCTCCTACGAGCAGTACTTC,CASSSDSSYEQYF
TRBJ2-3,TRBV5-1,.,TRBD2,TGCGCCAGCAGCCCCGGGACTAGCGAGAAAGATACGCAGTATTTT,CASSPGTSEKDTQYF
TRBJ2-6,TRBV27,few,.,TGTGCCAGCAGTGTATCCAACGCTGGGGCCAACGTCCTGACTTTC,CASSVSNAGANVLTF
TRBJ1-5,TRBV5-1,few,.,TGCGCCAGCAGCTTGGAGCCGGGTCAGCCCCAGCATTTT,CASSLEPGQPQHF
TRBJ2-7,TRBV15,.,TRBD1,TGTGCCACCAGCAGAGGACAGGGCAACGAGCAGTACTTC,CATSRGQGNEQYF
TRBJ1-5,TRBV2,once,.,TGTGCCAGCAGTGATAGGGGAAGGAATCAGCCCCAGCATTTT,CASSDRGRNQPQHF